The clone carrying this T cell receptor beta chain appeared many times. The CDR3 does not end in the conserved phenylalanine or tryptophan, so this is likely a read error. Amplification of TCR beta CDR3 regions used RNA transcripts. The library came from an HTBI-primed first-round RT-PCR and a second-round multiplex PCR. Via MiXCR, TCRdb re-called the multiplex PCR reads, giving one row per CDR3 protein. Of hundreds of thousands of distinct CDR3 sequences listed, approximately 21% were seen once; the top ten hold about 6.6%. This specimen belongs to a study of Graves' ophthalmopathy and Graves' hyperthyroidism. Hyperthyroidism patients, all newly diagnosed, had under 2 months' duration and ages of 18 to 65. Diagnoses were established from clinical symptoms, serum thyroxine, TRAb, thyroid ultrasound and orbital computed tomography. The material sequenced was peripheral blood. This receptor was identified in a woman younger than 35 with stable Graves' hyperthyroidism. Some clones in this sample may be carry-over from other donors' samples.

The CDR3 DNA reads as TGCGCCAGCAGCTTGGACAGGGGCCCTGGAAACACCATATATTCT. It yields the protein CASSLDRGPGNTIYS. The chain recombines TRBV5-1 with TRBJ1-3; TRBD1 agrees at 7 bases. Germline V lookup: CDR1 SGHRS, CDR2 YFSETQ. The J segment lost 2 bases and the V segment lost 0 bases, leaving 2 bases of the junction unmatched. The CDR3 has 15 amino acids.